This TCR beta chain came from a study of T cell clonality in common variable immunodeficiency. Trimming took off 0 bases at V and 2 bases at J, with 3 bases between the two ends. The germline V gene encodes CDR1 MRHNA and CDR2 SNTAGT. CDR3 length: 13 residues. Ten or more counts support this clone. The read halts 3 residues ahead of the CDR3 end, with the missing end drawn from the germline J gene. Sequencing input was equivalent genomic DNA from CVID and controls. Measured with immunoSEQ multiplex PCR; TCRdb has only the in-frame clones, and not every one. The repertoire consists of approximately 81,000 clones, none detected only once.

The sequence was collected from a person aged 18 to 70 in good health. The V call is TRBV6-4, the J call TRBJ2-3, with unresolved D. The source material was peripheral blood mononuclear cells. This CDR3 is CASSDSNTDTQYF. CDR3 bases read: TGTGCCAGCAGTGACTCTAACACAGATACG.